The sequence of this T cell receptor (beta chain) was determined in a study of T cell repertoires in cytomegalovirus infection. Points on this clonotype: No antigen is known for it.

TCRdb itself ran the reads through MiXCR, one entry per CDR3 protein. Here the sample spans 380,000 or so distinct CDR3 sequences, about 35% being singletons. This CDR3 has 15 amino acids. J lost 2 bases, V lost 5 bases, and 5 bases had no gene match. In germline, CDR1 is SEHNR, CDR2 FQNEAQ (reference sequence). The J gene is TRBJ2-1, the V gene TRBV7-9; 8 nucleotides match TRBD2. This clonotype originated in a human donor in good health (CMV status not recorded). Some clones in this sample may be carry-over from other donors' samples. Specimen: cultured PBMCs, collected from culture after CMV antigen stimulation. Here the CDR3 DNA reads TGTGCCAGCAGCCCAGCGGGAGTCCCCTACAATGAGCAGTTCTTC. The encoded protein is CASSPAGVPYNEQFF.